This note documents a single TCR beta chain sequence. What this receptor recognizes is not known. One base away there is no much larger clone; base qualities are not given. The roughly 20 healthy controls were blood donors whose buffy coats were used; they had a median age of around 56 years (range roughly 20-75), and roughly 50% were female. Positive magnetic bead selection on an AutoMACS was used to isolate CD4+ and CD8+ cells, with flow cytometry used to check purity. Peripheral blood mononuclear cells were obtained using density gradient separation with Ficoll-Paque PLUS. Using Nucleospin Tissue or Tissue XS kits, DNA was extracted from CD4-enriched, CD8-enriched or PBMC samples, with quantification by a Qubit 2.0 fluorometer. The CDR3, from cysteine to phenylalanine, totals 15 residues. Only the CDR3 region is kept as DNA, spanning 45 bases read in frame from base 1. Ends trimmed: V by 7 bases, J by 7 bases; bases unmatched to a gene: 6. As encoded in the germline V gene, CDR1 is MNHNS while CDR2 is SASEGT.

This sample was included in a study of somatic mutations in cytotoxic T cells in rheumatoid arthritis (TCRdb year 2017). Turning to the overall study: A FACSAria II or Sony SH800 was used to flow-sort some V beta antibody-stained T-cell populations at nearly 100% purity, and TCRB sequencing was also done on sorted V beta1+ cells. For 65 to 70 rheumatoid arthritis patients and roughly 22 healthy controls, TCRB deep sequencing was carried out. The study asked whether expanded CD8+ T-cell clones in newly diagnosed, untreated rheumatoid arthritis carry somatic mutations, and used TCRB deep sequencing to characterize clonality. The median ages of the patient and control groups were essentially identical.

Study-wide conclusions, independent of this receptor: Viral specificity could not be ruled out by absence from virus-specific databases, and the antigen targets of the expanded CD8+ clones remained unknown. In about an eighth of the roughly 65 patients, more than 20% of CD8+ cells belonged to the largest CD8+ clone, while several identical CD8+ TCRB sequences were shared between blood and synovial fluid. CD8+ T-cell clonality in rheumatoid arthritis patients was not significantly different from that in age-matched healthy controls. The slight underrepresentation of TRBV07 in patients was not corrected for multiple comparisons. Healthy controls showed no age-related increase in CD8+ clonality, whereas patients did (Spearman r of about 0.52).

Genomic DNA underwent TCRB CDR3 sequencing using the immunoSEQ assay. For the original study's pipeline: Nothing other than productive TCRB rearrangements was included in the analyses. Clonality was expressed as a Shannon entropy-based productive clonality index, with each clone defined by a unique TCRB CDR3 sequence. To calculate repertoire overlap between two samples, the template counts of each clone were considered relative to each sample's total templates. Flow cytometry-measured V-gene usage correlated with V-gene usage from TCRB sequencing, with a Spearman r of about 0.56. TCRdb took over this immuneACCESS table, retaining in-frame rearrangements with V and J assigned. Such tables are incomplete; in checked studies, under half of the missing clones stem from an unresolved V gene, and the remainder is unexplained. That table is the source of V, J and clone size, and D and trimming were worked out from the DNA. In this sample the table shows around 19,000 clones, approximately 74% of which occur a single time. The ten most abundant clones make up approximately 5% of the sample.

The source material was CD8+ T cells sorted from blood. The clonotype was recovered from a man aged 60 to 75 in good health. The V and J genes are TRBV6-1 and TRBJ1-6; 11 bases in between match TRBD1. The nucleotide sequence reads as follows: TGTGCCAGCATGGGCGGGACAGGGGGAAATTCACCCCTCCACTTT. The resulting protein is CASMGGTGGNSPLHF.